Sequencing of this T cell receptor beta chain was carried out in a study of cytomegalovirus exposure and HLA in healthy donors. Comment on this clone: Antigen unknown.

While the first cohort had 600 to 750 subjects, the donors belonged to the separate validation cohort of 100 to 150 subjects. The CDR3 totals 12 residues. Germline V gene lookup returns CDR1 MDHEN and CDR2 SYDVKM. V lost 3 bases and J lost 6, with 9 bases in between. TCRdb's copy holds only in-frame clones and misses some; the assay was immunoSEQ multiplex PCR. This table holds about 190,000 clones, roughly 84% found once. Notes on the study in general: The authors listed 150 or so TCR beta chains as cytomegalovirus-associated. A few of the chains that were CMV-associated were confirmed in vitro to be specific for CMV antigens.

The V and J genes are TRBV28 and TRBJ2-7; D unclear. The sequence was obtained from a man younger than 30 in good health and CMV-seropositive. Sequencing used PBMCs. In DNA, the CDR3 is TGTGCCAGCAGTTTTGGGCAGTCCGAGCAGTACTTC. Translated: CASSFGQSEQYF. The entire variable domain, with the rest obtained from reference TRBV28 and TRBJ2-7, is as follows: DVKVTQSSRYLVKRTGEKVFLECVQDMDHENMFWYRQDPGLGLRLIYFSYDVKMKEKGDIPEGYSVSREKKERFSLILESASTNQTSMYLCASSFGQSEQYFGPGTRLTVT.